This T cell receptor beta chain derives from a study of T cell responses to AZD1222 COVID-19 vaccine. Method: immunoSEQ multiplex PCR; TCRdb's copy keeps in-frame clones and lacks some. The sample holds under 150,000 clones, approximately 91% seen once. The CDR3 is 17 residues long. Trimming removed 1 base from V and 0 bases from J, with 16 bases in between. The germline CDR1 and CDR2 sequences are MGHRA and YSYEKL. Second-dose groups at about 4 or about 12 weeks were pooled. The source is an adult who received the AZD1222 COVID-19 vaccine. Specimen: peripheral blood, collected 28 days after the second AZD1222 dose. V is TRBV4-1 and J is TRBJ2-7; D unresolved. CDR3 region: CASSQGMARRLSYEQYF. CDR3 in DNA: TGCGCCAGCAGCCAAGGAATGGCCCGAAGGCTCTCCTACGAGCAGTACTTC.